These 5 T cell receptor beta chains originate from one sample sequenced in a study of CD8+ T cells in alopecia areata. The sample's treatment: oral pan-JAK inhibitor, 5-10 mg twice daily. It was cDNA, reverse transcribed from extracted RNA, that served as the sequencing template. Using immunoSEQ multiplex PCR, the repertoire was profiled, and TCRdb retains in-frame clones only, with some absent. This sample yields around 110,000 clones, of which around 50% are seen a single time; 9% to 15% belongs to the top ten. Sequencing was performed on CD8+ T cells sorted from blood, taken at week 24, from a patient treated with tofacitinib. Every receptor here comes from a human donor with alopecia areata.

The rearrangement uses TRBV27 and TRBJ2-1; D is unresolved. The CDR3 totals 12 residues. The germline V and J ends were trimmed by 10 bases and 11 bases, with 18 bases remaining between them. Germline CDR1 is MNHEY and CDR2 is SMNVEV (reference sequence). CDR3: CATSAVAQKQFF. CDR3 nucleotides: TGTGCCACCTCCGCGGTCGCACAGAAGCAGTTCTTC.

The chain has TRBV9 and TRBJ2-5, with TRBD2 identical over 10 bases. This CDR3 is 17 amino acids long. Trimming took 3 bases from V and 1 from J; bases not matched to a gene: 9. Germline V lookup: CDR1 SGDLS, CDR2 YYNGEE. CDR3 sequence: CASSAYPRLAGQETQYF. The CDR3 DNA reads as TGTGCCAGCAGCGCCTACCCTAGACTAGCGGGCCAAGAGACCCAGTACTTC.

J is TRBJ2-7 and V is TRBV4-1, with D possibly matching TRBD1 (5 bases). V dropped 5 bases and J dropped 3 bases, with 14 bases sitting between them. Looked up from germline, CDR1 is MGHRA and CDR2 is YSYEKL. This CDR3 contains 14 residues. The CDR3 loop is CASSVGDSGYEQYF. The CDR3 DNA follows: TGCGCCAGCAGCGTAGGGGATTCGGGCTACGAGCAGTACTTC.

This sequence joins TRBV6-5 and TRBJ1-5; D remains unclear. The CDR3 covers 13 residues. The germline V gene encodes CDR1 MNHEY and CDR2 SVGAGI. V gave up 4 bases and J gave up 7 bases, with 11 bases separating them. As DNA, the CDR3 is TGTGCCAGCAGTTCCTCGGGAGGACAGCCCCAGCATTTT. This translates into CASSSSGGQPQHF.

Points on this clone: The sample holds other DNA sequences that translate to the same CDR3. The V gene is TRBV5-1, the J gene TRBJ1-1, with D maybe TRBD1 (6 bases). Germline V gene lookup returns CDR1 SGHRS and CDR2 YFSETQ. The CDR3 sequence is 15 residues long. Deletions cut 0 bases from V and 0 bases from J, with 9 bases between. The CDR3 region is CASSLAQGMNTEAFF. CDR3 bases: TGCGCCAGCAGCTTGGCCCAGGGGATGAACACTGAAGCTTTCTTT.